This T cell receptor (beta chain) was found in a study of T-cell reconstitution after alpha-beta-depleted transplantation in children. The CDR3 is 14 residues long. Losses at the gene ends were 6 bases for V and 8 bases for J; bases not matched to a gene: 9. Germline assignment: CDR1 SQVTM and CDR2 ANQGSEA. Preparing the TCRbeta library involved the use of unique molecular identifiers. A single record per CDR3 protein comes from TCRdb applying MiXCR to the PCR reads. The table shows around 370,000 distinct CDR3 sequences, with approximately 10% occurring only once. This TCR derives from a human donor who donated a stem cell graft to a child with acute lymphoblastic leukemia. The sample here was PBMCs from the stem cell graft donor, taken from the stem cell graft. V usage is TRBV29-1 and J usage is TRBJ2-1; 11 bases line up with TRBD1. The chain's CDR3 is CSVYPGDRGDEQFF. CDR3 bases: TGCAGCGTCTATCCCGGGGACAGGGGGGATGAGCAGTTCTTC.